This passage covers 32 T cell receptor beta chains from one sample sequenced in a study of blood T cell repertoires in COVID-19. The table came from immunoSEQ multiplex PCR; TCRdb's copy has only in-frame clones and leaves some out. This table has approximately 100,000 clones, 85% appearing once. The sequenced material came from peripheral blood. The origin of the receptors is an older man with acute or convalescent COVID-19.

This sequence joins TRBV11-3 and TRBJ2-1, with 11 bases identical to TRBD2. V dropped 2 bases and J dropped 0; count of bases not matched to a gene: 3. Germline lookup yields CDR1 SGHNT and CDR2 YENEEA. This CDR3 comprises 17 residues. Here the CDR3 DNA reads TGTGCCAGCAGCTTAACTAGCGGGAGTATCTCCTACAATGAGCAGTTCTTC. Translating it yields CASSLTSGSISYNEQFF. The full variable domain, with the rest looked up from reference TRBV11-3 and TRBJ2-1, is EAGVVQSPRYKIIEKKQPVAFWCNPISGHNTLYWYLQNLGQGPELLIRYENEEAVDDSQLPKDRFSAERLKGVDSTLKIQPAELGDSAVYLCASSLTSGSISYNEQFFGPGTRLTVL.

The rearrangement uses TRBV6-1 and TRBJ2-7; 8 bases fit TRBD2. Trimming cost V 3 bases and J 6 bases; bases outside gene matches: 7. The V gene's germline CDR1 is MNHNS and CDR2 SASEGT. This CDR3 comprises 14 residues. The CDR3: CASSDGGALGEQYF. CDR3 DNA: TGTGCCAGCAGTGACGGGGGGGCCCTAGGCGAGCAGTACTTC.

V gene TRBV19 combines with J gene TRBJ2-1, with 12 bases aligning to TRBD2. Per the germline V gene, CDR1 is LNHDA and CDR2 is SQIVND (reference sequence). With V trimmed by 2 bases and J by 7 bases, 6 bases remained unmatched. The CDR3 spans 16 residues. This CDR3 reads CASSILAGGPRNEQFF. CDR3 nucleotides: TGTGCCAGTAGTATACTAGCGGGAGGGCCGAGGAATGAGCAGTTCTTC.

V usage is TRBV28 and J usage is TRBJ1-4; D ambiguous. Germline V CDR1 and CDR2: MDHEN, SYDVKM. The CDR3 spans 14 residues. Trimming removed 6 bases at V and 4 bases at J, with 12 bases between. CDR3 residues: CASSNSGSNEKLFF. As DNA, the CDR3 is TGTGCCAGCAGCAACAGCGGGAGTAATGAAAAACTGTTTTTT.

The rearrangement links TRBV7-9 to TRBJ1-1; D possibly corresponds to TRBD1 (6 bases). Trimming removed 2 bases at V and 2 bases at J, with 9 bases between. This CDR3 comprises 14 residues. CDR1 is SEHNR and CDR2 is FQNEAQ in the germline V gene (reference sequence). CDR3 loop: CASSLRQVNTEAFF. The CDR3 DNA reads TGTGCCAGCAGCTTAAGACAGGTTAACACTGAAGCTTTCTTT.

The chain has TRBV11-2 and TRBJ2-5; 7 bases agree with TRBD1. CDR1 and CDR2 (germline): SGHAT, FQNNGV. The CDR3 runs to 15 residues. V gave up 2 bases and J gave up 2 bases; unmatched junction bases: 5. This chain's CDR3 is CASSLTRGRQETQYF. CDR3 DNA sequence: TGTGCCAGCAGCTTAACCAGGGGGAGACAAGAGACCCAGTACTTC.

The chain couples TRBV28 to TRBJ1-4; D is possibly TRBD1 (5 bases). V shed 9 bases and J shed 3 bases, with 14 bases lying between them. Germline V gene sequence: CDR1 MDHEN, CDR2 SYDVKM. This CDR3 contains 14 residues. The CDR3 nucleotides are TGTGCCAGTCGTATGCCAGGGCCTAATGAAAAACTGTTTTTT. Encoded protein: CASRMPGPNEKLFF.

The rearrangement links TRBV14 to TRBJ1-5, with D possibly matching TRBD1 (5 bases). V lost 3 bases, J lost 3 bases, and 9 bases lay in between. The germline CDR1 and CDR2 sequences are SGHDN and FVKESK. CDR3 length: 14 amino acids. The CDR3 is CASSQSGLNQPQHF. The CDR3 DNA follows: TGTGCCAGCAGCCAGTCGGGACTCAATCAGCCCCAGCATTTT.

The chain combines TRBV7-2 with TRBJ1-5; weak D call: TRBD1 (5 bases). The CDR3 has 14 amino acids. Germline CDR1 and CDR2: SGHTA and FQGNSA. Trimming took off 5 bases at V and 0 bases at J, with 8 bases between the two ends. The CDR3 DNA is TGTGCCAGCAGCCCAGACAGTAGCAATCAGCCCCAGCATTTT. Its protein product is CASSPDSSNQPQHF.

The rearrangement joins TRBV12-5 to TRBJ2-2; 7 bases agree with TRBD2. This CDR3 is built from 16 residues. J gave up 7 bases and V 6 bases, and 14 bases lay outside the gene matches. Germline V gene lookup returns CDR1 LGHNT and CDR2 FRNRAP. The CDR3 sequence: CASGLFWGRGLGELFF. CDR3 bases: TGTGCTAGTGGCCTCTTTTGGGGGAGGGGACTCGGGGAGCTGTTTTTT.

The rearrangement joins TRBV19 to TRBJ1-2; D is unclear. Per germline, CDR1 LNHDA and CDR2 SQIVND (reference sequence). The V end was cut by 0 bases, the J end by 8 bases, with 10 bases between. The CDR3 contains 13 residues. CDR3 DNA sequence: TGTGCCAGTAGTATAGATGTTTCCAGGGGCTACACCTTC. Translation gives CASSIDVSRGYTF.

V is TRBV7-8 and J is TRBJ2-3, with D possibly being TRBD2 (6 bases). Trimming stripped 2 bases from V and 0 bases from J, with 15 bases between. The germline gives CDR1 SGHVS, CDR2 FQNEAQ. The CDR3 totals 17 residues. The CDR3 bases are TGTGCCAGCAGCTTATGGGCGGGACGTACTAGCACAGATACGCAGTATTTT. Its translation: CASSLWAGRTSTDTQYF.

The rearrangement joins TRBV19 to TRBJ2-3; TRBD1 is a possible D gene (6 bases). The germline V gene has CDR1 LNHDA and CDR2 SQIVND (reference sequence). This CDR3 is 18 amino acids long. The V and J ends lost 1 base and 0 bases respectively, with 17 bases between them. The CDR3 nucleotides read TGTGCCAGTAGTATAGTCCACCCGGGACAAGTAAGCACAGATACGCAGTATTTT. Translated: CASSIVHPGQVSTDTQYF.

The chain is built from TRBV10-3 and TRBJ2-3, with 8 bases fitting TRBD2. Per germline, CDR1 ENHRY and CDR2 SYGVKD. This CDR3 is built from 15 residues. Trimming cost V 0 bases and J 2 bases; bases outside gene matches: 1. In DNA form, the CDR3 reads TGTGCCATCAGTGAGTCTAGCGGGGACACAGATACGCAGTATTTT. Protein sequence: CAISESSGDTDTQYF.

V gene TRBV5-6 combines with J gene TRBJ1-1, with D perhaps matching TRBD1 (5 bases). The CDR3 is 15 amino acids. Trimming removed 4 bases from V and 6 bases from J, with 19 bases in between. CDR1 is SGHDT and CDR2 is YYEEEE in the germline V gene. Written as DNA, the CDR3 is TGTGCCAGCAGCGAACAATGGGCGCGGGACCCTGAAGCTTTCTTT. Protein: CASSEQWARDPEAFF.

CDR3 sequence reads: CASSLGQGVNEQFF. The CDR3 DNA sequence: TGTGCCAGCAGCCTGGGACAGGGGGTCAATGAGCAGTTCTTC. This rearrangement joins TRBV6-5 to TRBJ2-1, with 11 nucleotides matching TRBD1. With 6 bases clipped from V and 6 bases from J, the junction kept 4 bases outside the gene matches. CDR3 size: 14 residues. Germline V CDR1 and CDR2: MNHEY, SVGAGI.

The chain couples TRBV7-3 to TRBJ2-2, with TRBD1 identical over 7 bases. The CDR3 covers 15 residues. The germline V gene has CDR1 SGHTA and CDR2 FQGTGA. After removal of 6 bases from V and 0 bases from J, the junction contained 4 bases not matched to a gene. The CDR3 nucleotides read TGTGCCAGCAGTCGAGACAGGGCGAACACCGGGGAGCTGTTTTTT. It yields the protein CASSRDRANTGELFF.

J is TRBJ1-4 and V is TRBV25-1; perhaps TRBD1 as D (6 bases). V was pared by 3 bases and J by 8 bases, with 22 bases between. Germline V CDR1 and CDR2: MGHDK, SYGVNS. The CDR3 runs 17 residues. Here the CDR3 reads CASSDLVAGGAREKLFF. For the CDR3, the DNA is TGTGCCAGCAGTGATTTGGTAGCGGGGGGCGCGAGGGAAAAACTGTTTTTT.

The CDR3 sequence: CASSPSAKNIQYF. The CDR3 coding sequence is TGTGCCAGCAGCCCCTCAGCCAAAAACATTCAGTACTTC. The rearrangement uses TRBV3-1 (or the pseudogene TRBV3-2) and TRBJ2-4; D remains ambiguous. V was shortened by 4 bases and J by 0 bases, with 4 bases between the two germline ends. The germline CDR1 and CDR2 sequences are LGHDT and YNNKEL (reference sequence). The CDR3 is made up of 13 amino acids.

This chain links TRBV28 with TRBJ1-2, with 7 bases identical to TRBD1. Germline V gene data show CDR1 as MDHEN and CDR2 as SYDVKM. The CDR3 spans 14 residues. The V segment lost 5 bases and the J segment 1 base; nucleotides outside the gene matches: 4. The CDR3 loop reads CASSRQGNNYGYTF. The CDR3 region has the DNA TGTGCCAGCAGTCGACAGGGTAATAACTATGGCTACACCTTC.

The DNA for the CDR3 is TGTGCCTGGAATGGAGGGTTACATGGCTACACCTTC. This sequence encodes CAWNGGLHGYTF. The genes are TRBV30 and TRBJ1-2; D is undetermined. Germline-derived CDR1 and CDR2 are GTSNPN and SVGIG (reference sequence). The length of the CDR3 is 12 residues. The V end was cut by 4 bases, the J end by 6 bases, with 12 bases between.

A single count supports this clone. This chain joins TRBV11-2 and TRBJ2-7, with D possibly TRBD1 on 7 matching bases. V lost 1 base and J lost 3, with 10 bases in between. Germline V gene lookup returns CDR1 SGHAT and CDR2 FQNNGV. The CDR3 consists of 14 residues. CDR3: CASSLGQGGYEQYF. The CDR3 DNA reads as TGTGCCAGCAGCTTAGGCCAGGGGGGCTACGAGCAGTACTTC.

The gene calls are TRBV6-1 and TRBJ2-1, with TRBD1 identical over 9 bases. With V trimmed by 3 bases and J by 3 bases, 9 bases remained unmatched. This CDR3 is built from 17 residues. Germline V gene sequence: CDR1 MNHNS, CDR2 SASEGT. CDR3 loop: CASSEGSGTGRYNEQFF. Here the CDR3 DNA reads TGTGCCAGCAGTGAGGGCTCCGGGACAGGGCGCTACAATGAGCAGTTCTTC.

CDR3 sequence: CASSEAGAGVGEQYF. CDR3 bases: TGTGCCAGCAGTGAAGCGGGAGCGGGAGTTGGCGAGCAGTACTTC. This chain links TRBV2 with TRBJ2-7; 8 bases agree with TRBD2. Trimming at V came to 0 bases and at J to 6 bases, leaving 7 bases not matched to a gene. Germline values: CDR1 SNHLY, CDR2 FYNNEI. This CDR3 region has 15 residues. Supplemented by reference TRBV2 and TRBJ2-7, the full variable domain reads EPEVTQTPSHQVTQMGQEVILRCVPISNHLYFYWYRQILGQKVEFLVSFYNNEISEKSEIFDDQFSVERPDGSNFTLKIRSTKLEDSAMYFCASSEAGAGVGEQYFGPGTRLTVT.

The rearrangement joins TRBV5-1 to TRBJ1-1; 7 nucleotides line up with TRBD1. The CDR3 consists of 13 residues. Germline lookup yields CDR1 SGHRS and CDR2 YFSETQ. V shed 1 base and J 5 bases; nucleotides not matched to a gene: 2. The CDR3 reads CASSLTGATEAFF. In nucleotides, the CDR3 is TGCGCCAGCAGCTTGACAGGGGCTACTGAAGCTTTCTTT.

CDR3 loop: CATGDTQETQYF. The CDR3 coding sequence is TGTGCCACCGGGGACACCCAAGAGACCCAGTACTTC. The chain links TRBV2 to TRBJ2-5, with TRBD1 as a possible D gene (6 bases). V lost 10 bases to trimming and J lost 1 base, with 10 bases between them. Germline-derived CDR1 and CDR2 are SNHLY and FYNNEI. The CDR3 consists of 12 residues.

This CDR3 reads CASSPGRNSPLHF. The CDR3, as DNA: TGTGCCAGCTCACCAGGCAGAAATTCACCCCTCCACTTT. The chain links TRBV18 to TRBJ1-6; D unclear. The V end was cut by 2 bases, the J end by 7 bases, with 6 bases between. The germline CDR1 and CDR2 sequences are KGHSH and LQKENI. This CDR3 is 13 amino acids long.

This clone occurred a few times. At the DNA level, this CDR3 is encoded by other sequences in the same sample as well. The chain carries TRBV5-1 and TRBJ2-7; 7 bases line up with TRBD2. The junction had 3 bases not matched to a gene; V was cut back by 4 bases and J by 2 bases. Germline V gene data show CDR1 as SGHRS and CDR2 as YFSETQ. The length of the CDR3 is 13 residues. CDR3 in DNA: TGCGCCAGCAGCCGGGGGGAACCCTACGAGCAGTACTTC. The encoded protein is CASSRGEPYEQYF.

This sequence joins TRBV15 and TRBJ2-4; perhaps TRBD1 as D (6 bases). Germline loops: CDR1 LNHNV, CDR2 YYDKDF (reference sequence). Trimming shortened V by 2 bases and J by 1 base, and 9 bases separated the two germline ends. The CDR3 spans 15 residues. CDR3 sequence (DNA): TGTGCCACCAGCAGACCTCAGGGGGCCAAAAACATTCAGTACTTC. Translated, it gives CATSRPQGAKNIQYF.

This clone came up a few times. The chain carries TRBV6-1 and TRBJ2-5; D gene ambiguous. Trimming removed 0 bases from V and 4 bases from J, with 9 bases in between. The germline CDR1 and CDR2 sequences are MNHNS and SASEGT. The CDR3 has 14 residues. For the CDR3, the DNA is TGTGCCAGCAGTGAAGCTTGGAGTGGAGAGACCCAGTACTTC. It translates to CASSEAWSGETQYF.

The V gene is TRBV5-4, the J gene TRBJ2-2, with TRBD2 identical over 7 bases. The CDR3 runs 17 residues. Germline V gene lookup returns CDR1 SGHNT and CDR2 YYREEE (reference sequence). J was trimmed by 0 bases and V by 4 bases; bases with no gene match: 9. In nucleotides, the CDR3 is TGTGCCAGCAGCCCGTCCCAGCGGGGTACGAACACCGGGGAGCTGTTTTTT. Protein sequence: CASSPSQRGTNTGELFF.

This clone was seen only a few times. The V gene is TRBV10-3, the J gene TRBJ1-1; maybe TRBD1 (5 bases). The CDR3 has 13 amino acids. Trimming removed 3 bases from V and 4 bases from J, with 9 bases in between. CDR1 is ENHRY, CDR2 SYGVKD, per germline. The CDR3 bases are TGTGCCATCAGTGACAGGGTCGGCACTGAAGCTTTCTTT. It is translated as CAISDRVGTEAFF.